This T cell receptor (beta chain) derives from a study of T cells in Graves' hyperthyroidism and ophthalmopathy. In the study overall: Blood was drawn when the patient was first diagnosed and still untreated.

The investigators amplified TCR beta CDR3 regions from RNA transcripts. A first-round RT-PCR of the TCR CDR3 used the HTBI primer set. A single record per CDR3 protein comes from TCRdb applying MiXCR to the multiplex PCR reads. Of about 500,000 distinct CDR3 sequences in the sample, 15% to 20% were seen once. This clonotype was found a few times. The PBMCs had their origin in more than 9.5 ml of fresh peripheral blood. CDR3 length: 12 amino acids. Looked up from germline, CDR1 is DFQATT and CDR2 is SNEGSKA (reference sequence). The ends were cut back, 3 bases at V and 4 bases at J, with 10 bases in the middle.

This TCR was sampled from a woman in her twenties or thirties with Graves' ophthalmopathy. Material: blood. The J gene is TRBJ2-7, the V gene TRBV20-1; a possible D gene is TRBD2 (6 bases). The CDR3 sequence: CSASGRSYEQYF. Here the CDR3 DNA reads TGCAGTGCTAGCGGGAGATCTTACGAGCAGTACTTC.